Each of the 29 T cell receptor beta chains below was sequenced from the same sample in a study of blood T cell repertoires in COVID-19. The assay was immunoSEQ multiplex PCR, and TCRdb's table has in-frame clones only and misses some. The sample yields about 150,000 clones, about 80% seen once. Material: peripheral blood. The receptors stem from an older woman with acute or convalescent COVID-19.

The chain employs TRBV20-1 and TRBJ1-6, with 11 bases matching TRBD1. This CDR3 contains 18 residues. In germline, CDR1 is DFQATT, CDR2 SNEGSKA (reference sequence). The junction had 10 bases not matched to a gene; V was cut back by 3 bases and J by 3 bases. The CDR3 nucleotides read TGCAGTGCTAGTATCCTTCGGGACAGGGGGTTCTATAATTCACCCCTCCACTTT. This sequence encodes CSASILRDRGFYNSPLHF.

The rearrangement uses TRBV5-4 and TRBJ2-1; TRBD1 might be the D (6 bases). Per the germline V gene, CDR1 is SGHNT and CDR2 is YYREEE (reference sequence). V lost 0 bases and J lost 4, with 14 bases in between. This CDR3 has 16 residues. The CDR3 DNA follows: TGTGCCAGCAGCTTGGTAGGGGGTCCCAGATACAATGAGCAGTTCTTC. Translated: CASSLVGGPRYNEQFF. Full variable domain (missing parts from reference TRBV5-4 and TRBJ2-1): ETGVTQSPTHLIKTRGQQVTLRCSSQSGHNTVSWYQQALGQGPQFIFQYYREEENGRGNFPPRFSGLQFPNYSSELNVNALELDDSALYLCASSLVGGPRYNEQFFGPGTRLTVL.

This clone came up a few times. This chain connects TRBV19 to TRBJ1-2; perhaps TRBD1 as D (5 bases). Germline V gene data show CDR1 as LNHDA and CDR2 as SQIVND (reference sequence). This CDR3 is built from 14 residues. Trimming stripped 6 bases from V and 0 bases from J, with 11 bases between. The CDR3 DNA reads TGTGCCAGTAGGTTCCAGGGCGCTAACTATGGCTACACCTTC. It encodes CASRFQGANYGYTF.

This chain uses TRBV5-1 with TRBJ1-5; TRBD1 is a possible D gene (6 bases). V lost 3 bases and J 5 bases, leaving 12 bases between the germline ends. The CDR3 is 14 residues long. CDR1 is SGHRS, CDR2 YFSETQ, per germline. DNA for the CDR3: TGCGCCAGCAGCTCTCAGCCAGGGGATCAGCCCCAGCATTTT. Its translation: CASSSQPGDQPQHF.

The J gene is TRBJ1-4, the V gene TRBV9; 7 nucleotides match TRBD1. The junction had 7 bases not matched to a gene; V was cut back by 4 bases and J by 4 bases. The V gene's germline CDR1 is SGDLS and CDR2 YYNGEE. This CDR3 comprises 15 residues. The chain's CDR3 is CASSPPGQYNEKLFF. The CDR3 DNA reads TGTGCCAGCAGCCCCCCGGGACAGTATAATGAAAAACTGTTTTTT.

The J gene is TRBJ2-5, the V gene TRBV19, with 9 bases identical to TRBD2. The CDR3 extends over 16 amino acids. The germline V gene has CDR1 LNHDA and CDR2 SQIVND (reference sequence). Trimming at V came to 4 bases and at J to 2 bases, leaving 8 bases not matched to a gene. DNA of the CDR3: TGTGCCAGTAGTAGCTACCGCGGGGGGGGACAAGAGACCCAGTACTTC. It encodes CASSSYRGGGQETQYF.

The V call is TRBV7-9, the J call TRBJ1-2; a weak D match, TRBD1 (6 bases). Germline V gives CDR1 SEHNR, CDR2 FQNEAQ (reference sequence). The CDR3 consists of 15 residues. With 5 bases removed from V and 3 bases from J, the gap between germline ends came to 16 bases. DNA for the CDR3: TGTGCCAGCAGCGGCTCGGACAGAGACTACTATGGCTACACCTTC. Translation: CASSGSDRDYYGYTF. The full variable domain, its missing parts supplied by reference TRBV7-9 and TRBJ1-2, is DTGVSQNPRHKITKRGQNVTFRCDPISEHNRLYWYRQTLGQGPEFLTYFQNEAQLEKSRLLSDRFSAERPKGSFSTLEIQRTEQGDSAMYLCASSGSDRDYYGYTFGSGTRLTVV.

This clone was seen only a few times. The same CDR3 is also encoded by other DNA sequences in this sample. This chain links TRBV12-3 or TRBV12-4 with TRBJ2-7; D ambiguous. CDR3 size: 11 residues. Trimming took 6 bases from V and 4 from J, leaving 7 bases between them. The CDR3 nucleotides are TGTGCCAGCAGCTCTTTTTACGAGCAGTACTTC. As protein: CASSSFYEQYF.

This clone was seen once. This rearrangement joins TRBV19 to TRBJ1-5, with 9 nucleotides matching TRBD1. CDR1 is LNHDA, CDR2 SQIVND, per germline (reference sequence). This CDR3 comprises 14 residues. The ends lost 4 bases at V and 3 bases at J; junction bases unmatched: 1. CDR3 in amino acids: CASSRTGVNQPQHF. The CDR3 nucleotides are TGTGCCAGTAGTAGGACAGGGGTCAATCAGCCCCAGCATTTT.

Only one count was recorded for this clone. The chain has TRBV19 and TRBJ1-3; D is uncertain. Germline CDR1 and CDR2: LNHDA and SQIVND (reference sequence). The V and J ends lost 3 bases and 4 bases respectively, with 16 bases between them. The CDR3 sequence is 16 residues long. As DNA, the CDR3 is TGTGCCAGTAGTATCGACGGGTCATCGGGAGGAAACACCATATATTTT. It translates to CASSIDGSSGGNTIYF. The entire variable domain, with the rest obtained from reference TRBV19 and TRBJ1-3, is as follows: DGGITQSPKYLFRKEGQNVTLSCEQNLNHDAMYWYRQDPGQGLRLIYYSQIVNDFQKGDIAEGYSVSREKKESFPLTVTSAQKNPTAFYLCASSIDGSSGGNTIYFGEGSWLTVV.

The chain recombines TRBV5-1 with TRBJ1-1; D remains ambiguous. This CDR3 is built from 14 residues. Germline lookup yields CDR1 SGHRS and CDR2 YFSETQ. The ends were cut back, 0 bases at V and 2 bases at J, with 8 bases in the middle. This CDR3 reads CASSLVGTNTEAFF. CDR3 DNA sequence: TGCGCCAGCAGCTTGGTTGGCACAAACACTGAAGCTTTCTTT.

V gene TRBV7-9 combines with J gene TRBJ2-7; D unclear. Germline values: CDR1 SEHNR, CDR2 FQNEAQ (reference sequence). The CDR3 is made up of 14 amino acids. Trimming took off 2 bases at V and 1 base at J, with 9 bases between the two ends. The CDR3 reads CASSLLGSSYEQYF. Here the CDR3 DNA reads TGTGCCAGCAGCTTATTGGGCAGTTCCTACGAGCAGTACTTC.

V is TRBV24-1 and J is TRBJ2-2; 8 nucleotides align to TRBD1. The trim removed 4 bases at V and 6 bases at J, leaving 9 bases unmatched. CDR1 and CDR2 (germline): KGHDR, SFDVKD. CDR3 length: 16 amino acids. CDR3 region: CATSDPGGPKAGELFF. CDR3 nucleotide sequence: TGTGCCACCAGTGACCCAGGGGGCCCGAAGGCCGGGGAGCTGTTTTTT.

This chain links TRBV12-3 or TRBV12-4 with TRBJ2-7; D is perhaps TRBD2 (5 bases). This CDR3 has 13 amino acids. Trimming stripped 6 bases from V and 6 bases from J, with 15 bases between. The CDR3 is CASRDSTVSEQYF. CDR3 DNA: TGTGCCAGCAGGGACTCGACCGTCTCCGAGCAGTACTTC.

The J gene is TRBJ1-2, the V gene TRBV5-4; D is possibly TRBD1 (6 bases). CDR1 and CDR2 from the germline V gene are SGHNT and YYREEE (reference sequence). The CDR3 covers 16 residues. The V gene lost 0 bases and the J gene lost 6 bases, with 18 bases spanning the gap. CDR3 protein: CASSLAGGRRGNGYTF. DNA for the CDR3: TGTGCCAGCAGCTTGGCCGGGGGGCGCAGGGGCAATGGCTACACCTTC.

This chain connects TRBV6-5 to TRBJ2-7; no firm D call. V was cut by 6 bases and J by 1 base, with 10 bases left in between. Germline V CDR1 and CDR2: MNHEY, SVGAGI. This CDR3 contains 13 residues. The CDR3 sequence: CASSTSYSYEQYV. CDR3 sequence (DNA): TGTGCCAGCAGCACGAGTTATTCCTACGAGCAGTACGTC.

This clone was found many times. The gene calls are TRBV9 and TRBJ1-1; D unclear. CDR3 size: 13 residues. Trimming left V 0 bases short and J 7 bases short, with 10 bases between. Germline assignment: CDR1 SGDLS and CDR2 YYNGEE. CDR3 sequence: CASSVGVGGEAFF. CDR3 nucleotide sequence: TGTGCCAGCAGCGTAGGAGTCGGAGGTGAAGCTTTCTTT.

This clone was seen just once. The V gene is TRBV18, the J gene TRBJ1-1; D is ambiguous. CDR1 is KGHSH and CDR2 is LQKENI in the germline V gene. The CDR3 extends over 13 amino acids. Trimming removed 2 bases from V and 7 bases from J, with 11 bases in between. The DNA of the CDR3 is TGTGCCAGCTCACCAGGGAGGTTAATTGAAGCTTTCTTT. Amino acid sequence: CASSPGRLIEAFF. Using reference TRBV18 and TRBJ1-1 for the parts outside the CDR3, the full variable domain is NAGVMQNPRHLVRRRGQEARLRCSPMKGHSHVYWYRQLPEEGLKFMVYLQKENIIDESGMPKERFSAEFPKEGPSILRIQQVVRGDSAAYFCASSPGRLIEAFFGQGTRLTVV.

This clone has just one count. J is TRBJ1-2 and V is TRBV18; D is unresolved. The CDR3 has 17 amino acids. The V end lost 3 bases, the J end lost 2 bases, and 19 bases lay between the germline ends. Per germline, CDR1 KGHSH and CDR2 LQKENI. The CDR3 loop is CASSPLLSLASNYGYTF. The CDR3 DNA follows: TGTGCCAGCTCACCTCTATTAAGTCTCGCCTCAAACTATGGCTACACCTTC.

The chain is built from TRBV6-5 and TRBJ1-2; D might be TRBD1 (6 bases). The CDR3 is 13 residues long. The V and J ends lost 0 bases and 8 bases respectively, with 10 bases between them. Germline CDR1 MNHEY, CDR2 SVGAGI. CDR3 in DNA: TGTGCCAGCAGTTACTCGAGGGGGAAGGGCTACACCTTC. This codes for CASSYSRGKGYTF.

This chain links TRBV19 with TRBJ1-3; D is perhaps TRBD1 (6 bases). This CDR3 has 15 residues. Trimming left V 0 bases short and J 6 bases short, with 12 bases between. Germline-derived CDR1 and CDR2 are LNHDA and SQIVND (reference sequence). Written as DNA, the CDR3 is TGTGCCAGTAGTATAGACACGACAGGACTAAACACCATATATTTT. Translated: CASSIDTTGLNTIYF.

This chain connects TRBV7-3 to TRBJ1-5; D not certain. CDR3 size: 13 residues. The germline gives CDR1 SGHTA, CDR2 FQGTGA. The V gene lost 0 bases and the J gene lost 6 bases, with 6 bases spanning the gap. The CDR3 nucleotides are TGTGCCAGCAGCTTAACCGGGTCTCAGCCCCAGCATTTT. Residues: CASSLTGSQPQHF. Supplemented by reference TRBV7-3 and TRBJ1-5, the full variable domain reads GAGVSQTPSNKVTEKGKYVELRCDPISGHTALYWYRQSLGQGPEFLIYFQGTGAADDSGLPNDRFFAVRPEGSVSTLKIQRTERGDSAVYLCASSLTGSQPQHFGDGTRLSIL.

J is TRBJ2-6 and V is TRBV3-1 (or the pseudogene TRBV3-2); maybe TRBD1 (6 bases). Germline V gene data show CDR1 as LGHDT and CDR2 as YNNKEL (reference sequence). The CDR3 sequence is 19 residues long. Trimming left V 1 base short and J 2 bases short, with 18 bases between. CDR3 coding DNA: TGTGCCAGCAGCCAAGCGACAGGTGTGTACTCACCTGGGGCCAACGTCCTGACTTTC. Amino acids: CASSQATGVYSPGANVLTF.

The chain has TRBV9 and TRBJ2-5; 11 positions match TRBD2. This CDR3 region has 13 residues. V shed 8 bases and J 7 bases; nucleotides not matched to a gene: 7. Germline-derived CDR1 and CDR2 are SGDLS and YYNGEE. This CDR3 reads CASASGGHGTQYF. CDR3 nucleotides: TGTGCCAGTGCTAGCGGGGGGCATGGGACCCAGTACTTC.

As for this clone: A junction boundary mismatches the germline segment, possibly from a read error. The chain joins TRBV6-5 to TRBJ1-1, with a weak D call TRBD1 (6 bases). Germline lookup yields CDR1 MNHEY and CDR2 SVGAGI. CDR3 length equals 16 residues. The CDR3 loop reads CASSHSRAGAKTEAFF. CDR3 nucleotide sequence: TGTGCCAGCAGTCACTCACGTGCGGGGGCGAAGACTGAAGCTTTCTTT.

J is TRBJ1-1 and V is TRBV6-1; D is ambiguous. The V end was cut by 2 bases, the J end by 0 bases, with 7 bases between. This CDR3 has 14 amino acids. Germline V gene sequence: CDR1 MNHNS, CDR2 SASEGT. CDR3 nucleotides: TGTGCCAGCAGTGAATTCGGGATGAACACTGAAGCTTTCTTT. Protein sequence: CASSEFGMNTEAFF.

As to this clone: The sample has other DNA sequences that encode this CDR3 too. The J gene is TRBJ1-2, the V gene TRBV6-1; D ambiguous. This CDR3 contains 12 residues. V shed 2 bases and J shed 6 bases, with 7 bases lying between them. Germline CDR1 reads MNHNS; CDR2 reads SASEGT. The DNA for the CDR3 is TGTGCCAGCAGTGAACCCGGGGATGGCTACACCTTC. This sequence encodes CASSEPGDGYTF.

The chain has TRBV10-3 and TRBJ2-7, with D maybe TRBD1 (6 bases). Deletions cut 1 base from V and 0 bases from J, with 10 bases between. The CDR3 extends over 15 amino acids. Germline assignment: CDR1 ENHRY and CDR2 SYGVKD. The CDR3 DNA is TGTGCCATCAGTGAGTTACCAGGGGACTCCTACGAGCAGTACTTC. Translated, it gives CAISELPGDSYEQYF.

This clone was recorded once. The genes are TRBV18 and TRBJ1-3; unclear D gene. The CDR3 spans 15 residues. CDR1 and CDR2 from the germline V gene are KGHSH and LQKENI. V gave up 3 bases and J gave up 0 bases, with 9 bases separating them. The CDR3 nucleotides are TGTGCCAGCTCACCCGGGCGGGACTCTGGAAACACCATATATTTT. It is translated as CASSPGRDSGNTIYF.